Following are 14 T cell receptor beta chains from one sample sequenced in a study of cytomegalovirus exposure and HLA in healthy donors. The PCR had 60 Vbeta and 13 Jbeta primers. TCRdb's copy holds only in-frame clones and misses some; the assay was immunoSEQ multiplex PCR. The data contain around 100,000 clones, 70% to 80% of them seen just once; the ten biggest clones take up 2.6%. The sequenced sample was PBMCs. The receptors were gathered from a man aged 50-60 years in good health and CMV-seropositive.

The J gene is TRBJ2-1, the V gene TRBV5-1; TRBD2 is a possible D gene (5 bases). Germline V CDR1 and CDR2: SGHRS, YFSETQ. Trimming cost V 3 bases and J 9 bases, with 19 bases left between them. The CDR3 is 15 residues long. In nucleotides, the CDR3 is TGCGCCAGCAGCTACGGGATGGGCGTTGGAGGTGAGCAGTTCTTC. Amino acid sequence: CASSYGMGVGGEQFF.

The genes are TRBV6-4 and TRBJ2-1; 11 bases map to TRBD2. The CDR3 has 17 residues. CDR1 and CDR2 (germline): MRHNA, SNTAGT. The junction had 9 bases not matched to a gene; V was cut back by 2 bases and J by 6 bases. For the CDR3, the DNA is TGTGCCAGCAGTGACCGGCCGGGTACTAGCGGGAGCAATGAGCAGTTCTTC. Translated, it gives CASSDRPGTSGSNEQFF.

The chain joins TRBV5-6 to TRBJ2-3; unclear D gene. V was pared by 0 bases and J by 1 base, with 9 bases between. Germline CDR1 SGHDT, CDR2 YYEEEE. The CDR3 consists of 15 residues. The CDR3 sequence is CASSLAMAGTDTQYF. CDR3 in DNA: TGTGCCAGCAGCTTGGCCATGGCAGGCACAGATACGCAGTATTTT.

J is TRBJ2-3 and V is TRBV13; maybe TRBD2 (6 bases). This CDR3 is built from 16 residues. V lost 6 bases to trimming and J lost 0 bases, with 16 bases between them. The germline V gene encodes CDR1 PRHDT and CDR2 FYEKMQ (reference sequence). The CDR3: CASSYGTQTSTDTQYF. The CDR3 DNA follows: TGTGCCAGCAGTTACGGGACTCAAACTAGCACAGATACGCAGTATTTT.

The rearrangement joins TRBV9 to TRBJ2-5; D unclear. V lost 0 bases and J 4 bases, leaving 13 bases between the germline ends. The germline V gene encodes CDR1 SGDLS and CDR2 YYNGEE. This CDR3 spans 15 amino acids. CDR3 protein: CASSVAGTPGETQYF. The CDR3 DNA sequence: TGTGCCAGCAGCGTAGCAGGCACGCCTGGAGAGACCCAGTACTTC.

This chain links TRBV7-2 with TRBJ1-2; TRBD1 is a possible D gene (6 bases). The V gene's germline CDR1 is SGHTA and CDR2 FQGNSA. The CDR3 has 17 residues. The V end was cut by 1 base, the J end by 4 bases, with 19 bases between. The CDR3 nucleotides are TGTGCCAGCAGCTTAGACTACCAACCTTACAGGGTCTATGGCTACACCTTC. Its protein product is CASSLDYQPYRVYGYTF.

V is TRBV27 and J is TRBJ2-7; a weak D match, TRBD2 (6 bases). Germline V gene data show CDR1 as MNHEY and CDR2 as SMNVEV (reference sequence). Trimming took 3 bases from V and 6 from J, leaving 9 bases between them. The CDR3 has 12 amino acids. The DNA for the CDR3 is TGTGCCAGCAGTTTTTGGGGAGGCGAGCAGTACTTC. This encodes CASSFWGGEQYF.

This chain uses TRBV5-1 with TRBJ2-3, with D tentatively TRBD2 (6 bases). The CDR3 contains 14 residues. Germline lookup yields CDR1 SGHRS and CDR2 YFSETQ. Trimming cost V 0 bases and J 6 bases, with 11 bases left between them. The CDR3 reads CASSLDGGADTQYF. DNA for the CDR3: TGCGCCAGCAGCTTGGATGGCGGGGCGGATACGCAGTATTTT.

This clone was seen just once. The rearrangement uses TRBV11-3 and TRBJ2-3; TRBD2 agrees at 9 bases. V gave up 5 bases and J gave up 4 bases; unmatched junction bases: 4. Germline-derived CDR1 and CDR2 are SGHNT and YENEEA. The CDR3 contains 14 residues. CDR3 region: CASSESGRSDTQYF. As DNA, the CDR3 is TGTGCCAGCAGCGAAAGCGGGAGGTCAGATACGCAGTATTTT. The full variable domain, in which reference TRBV11-3 and TRBJ2-3 provide the parts outside the CDR3, is EAGVVQSPRYKIIEKKQPVAFWCNPISGHNTLYWYLQNLGQGPELLIRYENEEAVDDSQLPKDRFSAERLKGVDSTLKIQPAELGDSAVYLCASSESGRSDTQYFGPGTRLTVL.

The V gene is TRBV2, the J gene TRBJ2-7, with TRBD2 identical over 14 bases. There are 14 residues in the CDR3. CDR1 is SNHLY and CDR2 is FYNNEI in the germline V gene. The J segment lost 9 bases and the V segment lost 6 bases, leaving 7 bases of the junction unmatched. The CDR3 DNA sequence: TGTGCCAGCAGGACTAGCGGGGGGGCCCAAGGGCAGTACTTC. Translated: CASRTSGGAQGQYF. The variable domain in full, with the rest retrieved from reference TRBV2 and TRBJ2-7, is EPEVTQTPSHQVTQMGQEVILRCVPISNHLYFYWYRQILGQKVEFLVSFYNNEISEKSEIFDDQFSVERPDGSNFTLKIRSTKLEDSAMYFCASRTSGGAQGQYFGPGTRLTVT.

The chain is built from TRBV2 and TRBJ2-1, with 8 bases that match TRBD1. The V segment lost 6 bases and the J segment 5 bases; nucleotides outside the gene matches: 6. The CDR3 is 14 residues long. CDR1 is SNHLY, CDR2 FYNNEI, per germline. CDR3 in DNA: TGTGCCAGCAGCTGGGGACAGGCTGACAATGAGCAGTTCTTC. Protein sequence: CASSWGQADNEQFF. The full variable domain, its missing parts supplied by reference TRBV2 and TRBJ2-1, is EPEVTQTPSHQVTQMGQEVILRCVPISNHLYFYWYRQILGQKVEFLVSFYNNEISEKSEIFDDQFSVERPDGSNFTLKIRSTKLEDSAMYFCASSWGQADNEQFFGPGTRLTVL.

With respect to this clone: Other DNA sequences within the sample encode an identical CDR3. This rearrangement joins TRBV7-3 to TRBJ2-1; 11 bases line up with TRBD2. CDR3 length equals 15 residues. CDR1 is SGHTA and CDR2 is FQGTGA in the germline V gene. Losses at the gene ends were 2 bases for V and 8 bases for J; bases not matched to a gene: 5. CDR3 coding DNA: TGTGCCAGCAGCTTAGGGCTAGCGGGAGGTTATGAGCAGTTCTTC. Amino acids: CASSLGLAGGYEQFF.

The V gene is TRBV5-5, the J gene TRBJ1-5; TRBD1 matches 7 bases. V lost 4 bases, J lost 5 bases, and 3 bases stayed unmatched. Per the germline V gene, CDR1 is SGHKS and CDR2 is YYEKEE (reference sequence). The CDR3 contains 13 residues. This chain's CDR3 is CASSGQADQPQHF. CDR3 coding DNA: TGTGCCAGCAGCGGACAGGCCGATCAGCCCCAGCATTTT.

This chain uses TRBV5-1 with TRBJ2-1; TRBD2 agrees at 7 bases. After removal of 3 bases from V and 5 bases from J, the junction contained 5 bases not matched to a gene. Germline CDR1 and CDR2: SGHRS and YFSETQ. The CDR3 is made up of 14 amino acids. CDR3 sequence reads: CASSSTSENNEQFF. The CDR3 DNA sequence: TGCGCCAGCAGCTCCACTAGCGAGAACAATGAGCAGTTCTTC. Full variable domain (missing parts from reference TRBV5-1 and TRBJ2-1): KAGVTQTPRYLIKTRGQQVTLSCSPISGHRSVSWYQQTPGQGLQFLFEYFSETQRNKGNFPGRFSGRQFSNSRSEMNVSTLELGDSALYLCASSSTSENNEQFFGPGTRLTVL.